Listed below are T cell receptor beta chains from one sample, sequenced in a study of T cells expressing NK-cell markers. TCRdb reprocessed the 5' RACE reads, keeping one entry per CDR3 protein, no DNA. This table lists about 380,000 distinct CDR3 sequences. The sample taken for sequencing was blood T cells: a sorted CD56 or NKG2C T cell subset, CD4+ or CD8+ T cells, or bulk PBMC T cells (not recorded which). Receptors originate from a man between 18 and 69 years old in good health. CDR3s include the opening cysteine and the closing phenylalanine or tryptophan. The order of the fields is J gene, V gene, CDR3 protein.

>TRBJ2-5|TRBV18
CASSPGLEETQYF
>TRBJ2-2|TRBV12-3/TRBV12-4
CASLRGGGTGELFF
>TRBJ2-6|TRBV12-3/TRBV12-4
CASSLAQGGSGANVLTF
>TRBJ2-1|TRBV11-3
CASRGGVGEQFF
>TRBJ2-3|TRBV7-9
CASSPGQGHTDTQYF
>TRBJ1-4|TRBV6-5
CASSSLGPNEKLFF
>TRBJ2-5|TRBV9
CASAFQPQETQYF
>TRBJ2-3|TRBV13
CASSTRIGDTQYF
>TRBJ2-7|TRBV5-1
CASSWDIPKAYEQYF
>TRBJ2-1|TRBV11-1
CASSLAPTGKSSYNEQFF
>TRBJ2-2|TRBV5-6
CASSLIRLGGTMNTGELFF
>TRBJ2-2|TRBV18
CASSPRDTRTGELFF
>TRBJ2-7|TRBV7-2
CASSLEWRPTYEQYF
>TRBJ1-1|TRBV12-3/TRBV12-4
CASSLVQTLLNTEAFF
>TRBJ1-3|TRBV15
CATSRERRGSGNTIYF